This T cell receptor (beta chain) was identified during a study of Graves' ophthalmopathy and Graves' hyperthyroidism. Study background: Sampling took place at initial diagnosis, with peripheral blood obtained before any treatment. General observations from the study: The authors also found most expanded thyroid clonotypes above 0.001 frequency in blood.

Presentation of ophthalmopathy in the donors involved moderate-to-severe activity, CAS ≥3, NOSPECS ≥4 and a duration under 3 months. The evidence that diagnosis relied on was clinical symptoms, serum thyroxine, TRAb, thyroid ultrasound and orbital computed tomography. Ten or more counts support this clonotype. Its antigen remains unidentified. Germline V gives CDR1 SQVTM, CDR2 ANQGSEA. V gave up 3 bases and J gave up 6 bases; unmatched junction bases: 11. The CDR3 runs to 16 residues. Investigators amplified TCR beta CDR3 regions from RNA transcripts. The workflow started with a first-round RT-PCR run with HTBI primers and then moved on to a second-round multiplex PCR. TCRdb redid the calling of the multiplex PCR reads with MiXCR, one entry per CDR3 protein. The sample has more than 550,000 distinct CDR3 sequences, about 38% seen once.

The sequenced material came from peripheral blood. This sequence joins TRBV29-1 and TRBJ1-2; TRBD1 matches at 12 bases. The receptor was isolated from an adult man with Graves' ophthalmopathy. The CDR3, as DNA: TGCAGCGTTGAGGCGGTCCCGGGACAGGGGGCAGATGGCTACACCTTC. This translates into CSVEAVPGQGADGYTF.